Listed below are T cell receptor beta chains from one sample, sequenced in a study of blood T cell repertoires in COVID-19. Some clones are missing from TCRdb's copy, which holds only in-frame ones; the method was immunoSEQ multiplex PCR. This table holds about 150,000 clones, about 90% found once. The sequenced sample consisted of peripheral blood. Receptor source: a man aged 50 or older with acute or convalescent COVID-19. CDR3s include the opening cysteine and the closing phenylalanine or tryptophan. Fields, in order: CDR3 DNA, CDR3 protein, D gene, CDR3 length, clone size, J gene, V gene. The D gene is left open where the match is weak. Clone size appears in some rows only: once, few, many, or a class for an expanded clone.

TGTGCCAGCTCACCCGGCAGGCTAAATCAGCCCCAGCATTTT | CASSPGRLNQPQHF | - | 14 | few | TRBJ1-5 | TRBV18
TGTGCCAGCAGCCAAGAAGCGGGGGAGGACTATGGCTACACCTTC | CASSQEAGEDYGYTF | - | 15 | - | TRBJ1-2 | TRBV3-1/TRBV3-2
TGTGCCAGCAGCCTTTACGGTAGCAATCAGCCCCAGCATTTT | CASSLYGSNQPQHF | - | 14 | - | TRBJ1-5 | TRBV2
TGTGCCAGCAGCTCTACAGGGGGCGAAGAGACCCAGTACTTC | CASSSTGGEETQYF | TRBD1 | 14 | - | TRBJ2-5 | TRBV3-1/TRBV3-2
TGTGCCAGCAGCTTCGGGGAAACCTACAATGAGCAGTTCTTC | CASSFGETYNEQFF | - | 14 | - | TRBJ2-1 | TRBV5-4
TGTACCAGCAGCCCTTCGGGGGGCCGGGACCATGAGCAGTTCTTC | CTSSPSGGRDHEQFF | - | 15 | once | TRBJ2-1 | TRBV6-2/TRBV6-3
TGTGCCAGCAGTTTTTTGGTGCGCACCGGGGAGCTGTTTTTT | CASSFLVRTGELFF | - | 14 | - | TRBJ2-2 | TRBV27
TGTGCCAGCAGTACAATCGGGACAGGGTATGGCTACACCTTC | CASSTIGTGYGYTF | TRBD1 | 14 | - | TRBJ1-2 | TRBV2
TGTGCCAGCAGCTTACCAGGAGATGACAGTATGTTCTCTGAAAAACTGTTTTTT | CASSLPGDDSMFSEKLFF | - | 18 | - | TRBJ1-4 | TRBV7-3
TGCGCCAGCGGGGATCGTAACAGGGGGAACACCCTACACTCTGGAAACACCATATATTTT | CASGDRNRGNTLHSGNTIYF | TRBD1 | 20 | once | TRBJ1-3 | TRBV10-2
TGTGCCAGCGGGGATTCGGGGAGCGTTGAAGCTTTCTTT | CASGDSGSVEAFF | - | 13 | - | TRBJ1-1 | TRBV12-3/TRBV12-4
TGTGCCAGCAGCGCTTCCAGACAGGGGGCTGGCTACACCTTC | CASSASRQGAGYTF | TRBD1 | 14 | - | TRBJ1-2 | TRBV9
TGTGCCAGTAGCCCTTGGGCGGGGGGTTCTCAAGAGACCCAGTACTTC | CASSPWAGGSQETQYF | TRBD2 | 16 | - | TRBJ2-5 | TRBV19
TGTGCCAGCAGCCAAGAATCACGGAGCTCCTATAATTCACCCCTCCACTTT | CASSQESRSSYNSPLHF | - | 17 | - | TRBJ1-6 | TRBV4-2
TGTGCCAGCAGCCAAACAGGGGACAATCAGCCCCAGCATTTT | CASSQTGDNQPQHF | TRBD1 | 14 | - | TRBJ1-5 | TRBV4-2
TGTGCCAGCAGTTGGAACAGGGCGGACACTGAAGCTTTCTTT | CASSWNRADTEAFF | - | 14 | - | TRBJ1-1 | TRBV6-5
TGTGCCAGCAGTTACTTGCTAGCAGGCGATACGCAGTATTTT | CASSYLLAGDTQYF | - | 14 | once | TRBJ2-3 | TRBV6-2/TRBV6-3
TGTGCCAGCTCACCACTGCAGGGAGAAGCTTTCTTT | CASSPLQGEAFF | - | 12 | - | TRBJ1-1 | TRBV18
TGTGCCAGTAAACACGGACAGGGGGACACTGAAGCTTTCTTT | CASKHGQGDTEAFF | TRBD1 | 14 | - | TRBJ1-1 | TRBV19
TGTGCCAGCAGACGTGGACTAGCGGGGGGAAAAAGCACAGATACGCAGTATTTT | CASRRGLAGGKSTDTQYF | TRBD2 | 18 | once | TRBJ2-3 | TRBV3-1/TRBV3-2
TGTGCCAGCAGTTTTCCGGGACTACCTGAGCAGTTCTTC | CASSFPGLPEQFF | TRBD2 | 13 | - | TRBJ2-1 | TRBV12-3/TRBV12-4
TGTGCCAGCTCACCGAGGCTAGCGGGAGACCTGAACACCGGGGAGCTGTTTTTT | CASSPRLAGDLNTGELFF | TRBD2 | 18 | - | TRBJ2-2 | TRBV18
TGTGCCACCAGTGACGTAGCGGGAGTAACCTACAATGAGCAGTTCTTC | CATSDVAGVTYNEQFF | TRBD2 | 16 | - | TRBJ2-1 | TRBV24-1
TGTGCCAGCAGCTTTCTGATCCTAGCGGGAGGCGCAGATACGCAGTATTTT | CASSFLILAGGADTQYF | TRBD2 | 17 | - | TRBJ2-3 | TRBV5-6
TGCGCCAGCAGCTTGGATTCGGGGGATGGCACCGGGGAGCTGTTTTTT | CASSLDSGDGTGELFF | - | 16 | - | TRBJ2-2 | TRBV5-1
TGTGCCAGCAGCTTTACGGGGAACACTGAAGCTTTCTTT | CASSFTGNTEAFF | - | 13 | - | TRBJ1-1 | TRBV12-1
TGTGCCAGCAGCCCGAAGCGGACAGGGATTTTAGATACGCAGTATTTT | CASSPKRTGILDTQYF | TRBD1 | 16 | - | TRBJ2-3 | TRBV7-2
TGTGCCAGCAGTTACCAACCTGCGGCCCTAGGTGAAGCTTTCTTT | CASSYQPAALGEAFF | - | 15 | - | TRBJ1-1 | TRBV6-5
TGTGCCAGCAGCTTAGACGGCAGGGGTTACGAGCAGTACTTC | CASSLDGRGYEQYF | - | 14 | - | TRBJ2-7 | TRBV7-9
TGCGCCAGCAGCTTGGGGCAGGCCAATCAGCCCCAGCATTTT | CASSLGQANQPQHF | - | 14 | - | TRBJ1-5 | TRBV5-1
TGCAGCCTTAACAGGGGGCGTATTGAAGCTTTCTTT | CSLNRGRIEAFF | TRBD1 | 12 | - | TRBJ1-1 | TRBV29-1
TGCGCCAGCAGCCAAGTCGCTGGGAGGGGCACCGGGGAGCTGTTTTTT | CASSQVAGRGTGELFF | TRBD2 | 16 | - | TRBJ2-2 | TRBV4-1
TGTGCCAGCAGTCCCCGGGACAGAGCTGACTATGGCTACACCTTC | CASSPRDRADYGYTF | TRBD1 | 15 | - | TRBJ1-2 | TRBV6-5
TGCGCCAGCAGCCAATCCAGGGAGGATGGCTACACCTTC | CASSQSREDGYTF | - | 13 | - | TRBJ1-2 | TRBV4-3
TGTGCCAGCAGGAGTGGACAGGAACACACTGAAGCTTTCTTT | CASRSGQEHTEAFF | TRBD1 | 14 | - | TRBJ1-1 | TRBV6-6
TGCAGGGGCCCAGTCTGGCACGGCTACACCTTC | CRGPVWHGYTF | - | 11 | - | TRBJ1-2 | TRBV20-1
TGTGCCAGCAGCTTCCGACAGGCGCTAGGTAACTATGGCTACACCTTC | CASSFRQALGNYGYTF | - | 16 | - | TRBJ1-2 | TRBV5-6
TGTGCCAGCAGCCAAGTCGGGACTGGCGGGCCCCGGAACTACGAGCAGTACTTC | CASSQVGTGGPRNYEQYF | - | 18 | - | TRBJ2-7 | TRBV3-1/TRBV3-2
TGTGCCGGCCGACAGGGGCCGGCCGGGGCCAACGTCCTGACTTTC | CAGRQGPAGANVLTF | TRBD1 | 15 | - | TRBJ2-6 | TRBV6-5
TGTGCCAGCAGCCCGGGACTTATGAACACTGAAGCTTTCTTT | CASSPGLMNTEAFF | - | 14 | - | TRBJ1-1 | TRBV7-2
TGTGCCAGCTCACTTACGACAGGGCCCGGAAACACCATATATTTT | CASSLTTGPGNTIYF | TRBD1 | 15 | - | TRBJ1-3 | TRBV18
TGTGCCAGCAGCTTAGACGGGTTGAACACTGAAGCTTTCTTT | CASSLDGLNTEAFF | - | 14 | - | TRBJ1-1 | TRBV7-2
TGTGCCTGGAGAAGGCTAGCGGAGAACAATGAGCAGTTCTTC | CAWRRLAENNEQFF | TRBD2 | 14 | - | TRBJ2-1 | TRBV30
TGTGCCAGCAGCTCCCGTGACGGGTGGTCGCACTATGGCTACACCTTC | CASSSRDGWSHYGYTF | - | 16 | few | TRBJ1-2 | TRBV7-9
TGCGCCAGCAGCATCCCGGGACGCGGGGCTCGGGAGCAGTACTTC | CASSIPGRGAREQYF | - | 15 | - | TRBJ2-7 | TRBV5-1
TGTGCCAGCAGCTCCCCGGGACAGGGTGGCGAAGAGACCCAGTACTTC | CASSSPGQGGEETQYF | TRBD1 | 16 | - | TRBJ2-5 | TRBV7-8
TGTGCCATCAGTGCGACGGGACTAGCTAACTATGGCTACACCTTC | CAISATGLANYGYTF | - | 15 | - | TRBJ1-2 | TRBV10-3
TGTGCCAGCAGTAGCCGTGGAGAGACCCAGTACTTC | CASSSRGETQYF | - | 12 | - | TRBJ2-5 | TRBV2
TGTGCCAGCAGCTTCAGAGGGACTAGCGGGGGGGCCTCGGAGACCCAGTACTTC | CASSFRGTSGGASETQYF | TRBD2 | 18 | - | TRBJ2-5 | TRBV7-2
TGTGCCAGCAGTTCCCCTCTAGCGGGCCCATACAATGAGCAGTTCTTC | CASSSPLAGPYNEQFF | TRBD2 | 16 | - | TRBJ2-1 | TRBV28
TGTGCCAGCAGTGAGGGCGTAGGGGGCTCGTTTGAGACCCAGTACTTC | CASSEGVGGSFETQYF | TRBD1 | 16 | - | TRBJ2-5 | TRBV2
TGTGCCAGCAGTTTAGGTGGACAGGGGGCTCAGCCCCAGCATTTT | CASSLGGQGAQPQHF | TRBD1 | 15 | - | TRBJ1-5 | TRBV28
TGCGCCAGCAGTGCGAGCGGGGGGGCCGACACCGGGGAGCTGTTTTTT | CASSASGGADTGELFF | TRBD2 | 16 | - | TRBJ2-2 | TRBV10-2
TGTGCCAGCAGTACTGGACAGACCAACTATGGCTACACCTTC | CASSTGQTNYGYTF | - | 14 | - | TRBJ1-2 | TRBV6-6
TGTGCCAGCAGCTTAGACCGGTCCTACAATGAGCAGTTCTTC | CASSLDRSYNEQFF | - | 14 | - | TRBJ2-1 | TRBV7-2